These 16 T cell receptor beta chains were sequenced from one sample in a study of blood T cell repertoires in COVID-19. The method was immunoSEQ multiplex PCR; TCRdb's version includes in-frame clones alone and lacks a portion of them. Here the sample spans 200,000 to 250,000 clones, roughly 86% being singletons. The sequenced material came from peripheral blood. Receptors originate from a young woman who had recovered from COVID-19.

Only a few counts were recorded for this clone. The genes are TRBV27 and TRBJ1-1; 7 bases agree with TRBD1. V was pared by 8 bases and J by 4 bases, with 7 bases of the junction left unmatched. Germline lookup yields CDR1 MNHEY and CDR2 SMNVEV (reference sequence). There are 13 residues in the CDR3. The CDR3 coding sequence is TGTGCCAGCGGGATTACAGGGGCCACTGAAGCTTTCTTT. Protein sequence: CASGITGATEAFF.

The chain combines TRBV6-5 with TRBJ1-2, with a weak D call TRBD1 (5 bases). Germline CDR1 reads MNHEY; CDR2 reads SVGAGI. Trimming left V 5 bases short and J 4 bases short, with 17 bases between. This CDR3 contains 15 residues. The CDR3 sequence is CASSLGPTPFYGYTF. The CDR3 nucleotides are TGTGCCAGCAGTCTGGGGCCAACCCCCTTCTATGGCTACACCTTC.

This clone appeared once. The chain has TRBV7-8 and TRBJ2-2; maybe TRBD1 (5 bases). V lost 1 base and J 4 bases, leaving 13 bases between the germline ends. Germline CDR1 SGHVS, CDR2 FQNEAQ. The CDR3 runs 16 residues. The CDR3 DNA reads as TGTGCCAGCAGCTTAGATGTGGGGCCGGTCACCGGGGAGCTGTTTTTT. It yields the protein CASSLDVGPVTGELFF.

The chain employs TRBV6-6 and TRBJ2-1, with 7 bases fitting TRBD1. J gave up 7 bases and V 9 bases, and 9 bases lay outside the gene matches. Per germline, CDR1 MNHNY and CDR2 SVGAGI (reference sequence). The CDR3 consists of 13 residues. The CDR3 DNA reads as TGTGCCAGGGCGGAACAGGGGAGTAATGAGCAGTTCTTC. Protein sequence: CARAEQGSNEQFF.

The J gene is TRBJ2-1, the V gene TRBV4-1, with 9 bases that match TRBD2. The V and J ends lost 1 base and 5 bases, in that order; junction bases with no gene match: 6. CDR3 length equals 16 residues. The germline V gene has CDR1 MGHRA and CDR2 YSYEKL. The CDR3 loop is CASSQVLRGGHNEQFF. For the CDR3, the DNA is TGCGCCAGCAGCCAAGTCTTGCGGGGGGGCCACAATGAGCAGTTCTTC.

V usage is TRBV5-1 and J usage is TRBJ1-4; 9 positions agree with TRBD1. Germline values: CDR1 SGHRS, CDR2 YFSETQ. V gave up 4 bases and J gave up 6 bases; unmatched junction bases: 10. The CDR3 runs to 16 residues. CDR3 nucleotide sequence: TGCGCCAGCAGCCCGGACAGGGGCCGACGGGATGAAAAACTGTTTTTT. Its protein product is CASSPDRGRRDEKLFF.

The J gene is TRBJ2-6, the V gene TRBV11-3; the match to TRBD1 covers 9 bases. Germline V lookup: CDR1 SGHNT, CDR2 YENEEA. V dropped 4 bases and J dropped 4; count of bases not matched to a gene: 5. This CDR3 comprises 16 residues. The CDR3 loop is CASSSGQGGGANVLTF. CDR3 DNA sequence: TGTGCCAGCAGCTCGGGACAGGGCGGCGGGGCCAACGTCCTGACTTTC.

The V and J genes are TRBV7-2 and TRBJ2-5; 9 bases agree with TRBD2. The CDR3 runs to 14 residues. After removal of 5 bases from V and 5 bases from J, the junction contained 6 bases not matched to a gene. CDR1 and CDR2 from the germline V gene are SGHTA and FQGNSA. The CDR3 nucleotides read TGTGCCAGCAGCCCTGCCGCGGGGGGGGAGACCCAGTACTTC. Protein: CASSPAAGGETQYF.

The chain joins TRBV27 to TRBJ1-1; TRBD1 is a possible D gene (6 bases). Trimming stripped 4 bases from V and 5 bases from J, with 11 bases between. This CDR3 is built from 13 residues. Germline V gene sequence: CDR1 MNHEY, CDR2 SMNVEV (reference sequence). The CDR3: CASSSPRGTEAFF. CDR3 nucleotides: TGTGCCAGCAGTTCCCCGAGGGGGACTGAAGCTTTCTTT.

CDR3 region: CASTGGRSTDTQYF. Written as DNA, the CDR3 is TGTGCCAGCACAGGGGGAAGGAGCACAGATACGCAGTATTTT. The chain joins TRBV10-3 to TRBJ2-3, with TRBD1 matching 8 bases. This CDR3 region has 14 residues. V trimming: 10 bases; J trimming: 0 bases; junction bases outside the gene matches: 6. Germline CDR1 reads ENHRY; CDR2 reads SYGVKD.

The genes are TRBV18 and TRBJ2-3; 12 bases map to TRBD2. Germline trimming cut 3 bases from V and 4 bases from J; bases unmatched to any gene: 5. Germline loops: CDR1 KGHSH, CDR2 LQKENI. The CDR3 is made up of 16 amino acids. Here the CDR3 DNA reads TGTGCCAGCTCACCCACTAGCGGGGGGCGGCCAGATACGCAGTATTTT. It translates to CASSPTSGGRPDTQYF. The entire variable domain, with the rest obtained from reference TRBV18 and TRBJ2-3, is as follows: NAGVMQNPRHLVRRRGQEARLRCSPMKGHSHVYWYRQLPEEGLKFMVYLQKENIIDESGMPKERFSAEFPKEGPSILRIQQVVRGDSAAYFCASSPTSGGRPDTQYFGPGTRLTVL.

The chain employs TRBV5-1 and TRBJ2-3; the match to TRBD1 covers 7 bases. Germline V gene data show CDR1 as SGHRS and CDR2 as YFSETQ. Unmatched junction bases numbered 5, after V lost 0 bases and J lost 1 base. The CDR3 extends over 16 amino acids. The CDR3 coding sequence is TGCGCCAGCAGCTTGGGAACAGGGGCACGCACAGATACGCAGTATTTT. Protein: CASSLGTGARTDTQYF.

This chain connects TRBV11-2 to TRBJ2-2; a weak D match, TRBD1 (6 bases). CDR3 length: 15 amino acids. CDR1 is SGHAT and CDR2 is FQNNGV in the germline V gene. V lost 3 bases, J lost 1 base, and 9 bases lay in between. For the CDR3, the DNA is TGTGCCAGCAGCTTTGGCAGGGGGAACACCGGGGAGCTGTTTTTT. The encoded protein is CASSFGRGNTGELFF.

DNA for the CDR3: TGTGCCAGCAGCCCCGGGACAGGGAAAGAGACCCAGTACTTC. As protein: CASSPGTGKETQYF. The rearrangement uses TRBV7-7 and TRBJ2-5; 9 bases align to TRBD1. The ends lost 5 bases at V and 3 bases at J; junction bases unmatched: 4. There are 14 residues in the CDR3. Germline CDR1 and CDR2: SSHAT and FNYEAQ (reference sequence). The full variable domain, its missing parts supplied by reference TRBV7-7 and TRBJ2-5, is GAGVSQSPRYKVTKRGQDVTLRCDPISSHATLYWYQQALGQGPEFLTYFNYEAQPDKSGLPSDRFSAERPEGSISTLTIQRTEQRDSAMYRCASSPGTGKETQYFGPGTRLLVL.

This clone was recorded many times. The V call is TRBV3-1 (or the pseudogene TRBV3-2), the J call TRBJ2-7, with D possibly matching TRBD2 (5 bases). Between the trimmed V and J ends, which lost 2 bases and 0 bases, there was a span of 14 bases. This CDR3 comprises 16 residues. CDR1 is LGHDT, CDR2 YNNKEL, per germline (reference sequence). The CDR3 loop is CASSQHADSSSYEQYF. The CDR3 DNA follows: TGTGCCAGCAGCCAACATGCGGACTCCAGCTCCTACGAGCAGTACTTC.

This clone was picked up a small number of times. The rearrangement uses TRBV4-2 and TRBJ2-2; TRBD1 matches at 9 bases. With V trimmed by 3 bases and J by 6 bases, 17 bases remained unmatched. This CDR3 is 19 amino acids long. Per germline, CDR1 LGHNA and CDR2 YNFKEQ. Written as DNA, the CDR3 is TGTGCCAGCAGCCAGGTCCCGGGACAGGGATCTATGTATGCCGGGGAGCTGTTTTTT. Translation: CASSQVPGQGSMYAGELFF.